The T cell receptor beta chain described here comes from a study of cytomegalovirus exposure and HLA in healthy donors. Study summary: Earlier results showed roughly 120 million unique TCR beta sequences derived from about 179 million T cells. Overall study results and limits: Exclusion as indistinguishable affected some V segments, including TRBV6-2 and TRBV6-3.

Donors were nominally healthy when sampled, though unrecorded immune exposures were likely. As concerns this clone: Its antigen is unidentified.

V was trimmed by 2 bases and J by 4 bases, leaving 14 bases between them. Per germline, CDR1 SNHLY and CDR2 FYNNEI. The CDR3 consists of 15 residues. Use of 60 Vbeta and 13 Jbeta primers characterized the PCR. Profiling relied on immunoSEQ multiplex PCR, and the TCRdb table lists in-frame clones only, not all of them. This sample's table has 120,000 or so clones. This receptor was obtained from a man aged 18 to 30 in good health and CMV-seronegative. The sequenced sample consisted of PBMCs. This chain uses TRBV2 with TRBJ1-2; a weak D match, TRBD1 (5 bases). In DNA form, the CDR3 reads TGTGCCAGCAGTGAAATCGGCAGGGTATCCTATGGCTACACCTTC. This codes for CASSEIGRVSYGYTF.